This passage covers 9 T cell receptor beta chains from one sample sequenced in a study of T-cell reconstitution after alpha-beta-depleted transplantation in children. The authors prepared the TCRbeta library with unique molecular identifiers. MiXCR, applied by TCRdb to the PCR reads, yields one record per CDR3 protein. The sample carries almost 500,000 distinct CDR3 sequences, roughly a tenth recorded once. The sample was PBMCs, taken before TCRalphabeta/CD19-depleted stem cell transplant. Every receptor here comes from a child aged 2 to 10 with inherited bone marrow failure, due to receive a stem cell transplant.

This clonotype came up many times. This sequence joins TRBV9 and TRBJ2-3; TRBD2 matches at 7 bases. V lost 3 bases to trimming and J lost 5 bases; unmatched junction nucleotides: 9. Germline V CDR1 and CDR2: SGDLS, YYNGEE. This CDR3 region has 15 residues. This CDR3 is CASSAGGLMGDTQYF. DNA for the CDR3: TGTGCCAGCAGCGCCGGGGGACTAATGGGAGATACGCAGTATTTT. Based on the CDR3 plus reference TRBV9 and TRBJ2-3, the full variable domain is DSGVTQTPKHLITATGQRVTLRCSPRSGDLSVYWYQQSLDQGLQFLIQYYNGEERAKGNILERFSAQQFPDLHSELNLSSLELGDSALYFCASSAGGLMGDTQYFGPGTRLTVL.

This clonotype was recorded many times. The CDR3 protein is CASSYGTGYGYTF. The CDR3 nucleotides are TGTGCCAGCAGTTACGGGACAGGCTATGGCTACACCTTC. The chain couples TRBV27 to TRBJ1-2, with 8 bases lining up with TRBD1. V trimming: 4 bases; J trimming: 4 bases; junction bases outside the gene matches: 2. The CDR3 totals 13 residues. The germline V gene encodes CDR1 MNHEY and CDR2 SMNVEV (reference sequence).

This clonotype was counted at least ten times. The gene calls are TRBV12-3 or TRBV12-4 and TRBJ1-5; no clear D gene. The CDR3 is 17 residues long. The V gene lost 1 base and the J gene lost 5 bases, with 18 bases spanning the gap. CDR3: CASSLVRGRSLHQPQHF. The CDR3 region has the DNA TGTGCCAGCAGTTTAGTTCGTGGCAGGTCCCTGCATCAGCCCCAGCATTTT.

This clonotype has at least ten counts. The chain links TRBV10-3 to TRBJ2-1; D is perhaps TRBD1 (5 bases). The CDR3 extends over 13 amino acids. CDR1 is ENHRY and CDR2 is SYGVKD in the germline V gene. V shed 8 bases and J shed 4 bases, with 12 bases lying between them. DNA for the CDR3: TGTGCCATCCGTTCGGCAGGGTACAATGAGCAGTTCTTC. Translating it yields CAIRSAGYNEQFF.

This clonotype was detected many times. CDR3 in amino acids: CASSPIGGKTSGRAAYEQYF. The CDR3 nucleotides read TGTGCCAGCAGTCCCATCGGGGGGAAGACGAGCGGGAGGGCCGCCTACGAGCAGTACTTC. The chain combines TRBV28 with TRBJ2-7; the match to TRBD2 covers 10 bases. V gave up 5 bases and J gave up 2 bases; unmatched junction bases: 21. Germline CDR1 reads MDHEN; CDR2 reads SYDVKM. CDR3 length equals 20 residues.

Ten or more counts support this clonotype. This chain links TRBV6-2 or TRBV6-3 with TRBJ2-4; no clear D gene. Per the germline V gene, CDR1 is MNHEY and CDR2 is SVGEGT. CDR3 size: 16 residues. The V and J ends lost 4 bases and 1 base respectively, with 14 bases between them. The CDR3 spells CASSLSSIGAKNIQYF. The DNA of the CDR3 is TGTGCCAGCAGTTTGTCTTCCATCGGGGCCAAAAACATTCAGTACTTC.

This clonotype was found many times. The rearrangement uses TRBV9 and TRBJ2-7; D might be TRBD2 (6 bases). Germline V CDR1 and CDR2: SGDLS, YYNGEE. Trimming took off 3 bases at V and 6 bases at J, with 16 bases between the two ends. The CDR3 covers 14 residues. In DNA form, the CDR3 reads TGTGCCAGCAGCGAAGGGACTCACTCCCTCGAGCAGTACTTC. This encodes CASSEGTHSLEQYF.

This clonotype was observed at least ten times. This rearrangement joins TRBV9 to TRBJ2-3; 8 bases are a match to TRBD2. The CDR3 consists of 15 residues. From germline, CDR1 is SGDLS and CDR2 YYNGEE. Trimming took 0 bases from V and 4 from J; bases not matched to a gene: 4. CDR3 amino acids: CASSVVGTSADTQYF. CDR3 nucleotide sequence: TGTGCCAGCAGCGTAGTCGGGACTAGTGCAGATACGCAGTATTTT.

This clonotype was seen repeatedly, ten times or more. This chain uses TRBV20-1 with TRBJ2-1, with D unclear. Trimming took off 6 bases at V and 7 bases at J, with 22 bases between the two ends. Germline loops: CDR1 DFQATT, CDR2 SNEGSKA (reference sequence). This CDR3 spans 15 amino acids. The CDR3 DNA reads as TGCAGTGCACTTCCTTTGACGGAAGGGCAGAATGAGCAGTTCTTC. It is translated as CSALPLTEGQNEQFF.